The 15 T cell receptor beta chains listed next were all sequenced from one sample in a study of cytomegalovirus exposure and HLA in healthy donors. The PCR made use of 60 Vbeta and 13 Jbeta primers. Sequenced by immunoSEQ multiplex PCR; TCRdb stores in-frame clones only, minus some. This table has 200,000 or so clones, roughly 79% appearing once. Sequencing was carried out using PBMCs. All receptors come from a young man in good health and CMV-seronegative.

V usage is TRBV18 and J usage is TRBJ1-5, with 10 nucleotides matching TRBD1. With 4 bases clipped from V and 2 bases from J, the junction kept 2 bases outside the gene matches. Germline V gene sequence: CDR1 KGHSH, CDR2 LQKENI. The CDR3 loop spans 15 amino acids. The CDR3: CASSLGTGGNQPQHF. In nucleotides, the CDR3 is TGTGCCAGCTCACTTGGGACAGGGGGCAATCAGCCCCAGCATTTT. The full variable domain, completed using reference TRBV18 and TRBJ1-5, is NAGVMQNPRHLVRRRGQEARLRCSPMKGHSHVYWYRQLPEEGLKFMVYLQKENIIDESGMPKERFSAEFPKEGPSILRIQQVVRGDSAAYFCASSLGTGGNQPQHFGDGTRLSIL.

V usage is TRBV5-4 and J usage is TRBJ1-3, with no clear D. Germline CDR1 and CDR2: SGHNT and YYREEE (reference sequence). V lost 2 bases to trimming and J lost 0 bases, with 12 bases between them. The CDR3 totals 16 residues. CDR3: CASSLYSGSSGNTIYF. The CDR3 bases are TGTGCCAGCAGCTTATATTCGGGGAGCTCTGGAAACACCATATATTTT.

The chain recombines TRBV4-2 with TRBJ1-1, with D unresolved. This CDR3 comprises 15 residues. The germline CDR1 and CDR2 sequences are LGHNA and YNFKEQ. V was cut by 0 bases and J by 5 bases, with 13 bases left in between. CDR3 residues: CASSQEGTLGTEAFF. CDR3 in DNA: TGTGCCAGCAGCCAAGAGGGCACACTCGGAACTGAAGCTTTCTTT.

The chain links TRBV4-3 to TRBJ1-2; 9 bases fit TRBD1. This CDR3 is built from 17 residues. Germline CDR1 is LGHNA and CDR2 is YSLEER. J gave up 3 bases and V 0 bases, and 8 bases lay outside the gene matches. The CDR3 protein is CASSQDLTGQGYYGYTF. CDR3 sequence (DNA): TGCGCCAGCAGCCAAGATTTAACGGGACAGGGATACTATGGCTACACCTTC.

The V and J genes are TRBV15 and TRBJ1-3; a weak D match, TRBD1 (5 bases). The CDR3 has 16 residues. CDR1 and CDR2 from the germline V gene are LNHNV and YYDKDF (reference sequence). Trimming took 7 bases from V and 2 from J, leaving 18 bases between them. The CDR3 protein is CATNPREHLPGNTIYF. CDR3 coding DNA: TGTGCCACCAATCCCAGGGAACACTTGCCTGGAAACACCATATATTTT.

This chain connects TRBV11-3 to TRBJ2-5; 10 bases fit TRBD2. The end of the DNA aligns better with TRBJ2-7, so the J call may be wrong. Per the germline V gene, CDR1 is SGHNT and CDR2 is YENEEA. The CDR3 runs 16 residues. The chain's CDR3 is CASSLVVGLAGDEQYF. The CDR3 DNA follows: TGTGCCAGCAGCTTAGTTGTGGGTCTAGCGGGGGACGAGCAGTACTTC.

This clone was detected only once. The chain joins TRBV18 to TRBJ2-5; 9 positions agree with TRBD1. This CDR3 is 12 amino acids long. CDR1 and CDR2 (germline): KGHSH, LQKENI. V was pared by 3 bases and J by 13 bases, with 6 bases of the junction left unmatched. The DNA of the CDR3 is TGTGCCAGCTCACCGGGGGACAGGGAACGGTACTTC. Translated: CASSPGDRERYF. Supplemented by reference TRBV18 and TRBJ2-5, the full variable domain reads NAGVMQNPRHLVRRRGQEARLRCSPMKGHSHVYWYRQLPEEGLKFMVYLQKENIIDESGMPKERFSAEFPKEGPSILRIQQVVRGDSAAYFCASSPGDRERYFGPGTRLLVL.

This chain joins TRBV28 and TRBJ1-5; no definite D call. Germline CDR1 and CDR2: MDHEN and SYDVKM. Trimming shortened V by 3 bases and J by 5 bases, and 17 bases separated the two germline ends. The CDR3 length is 16 residues. The CDR3 nucleotides read TGTGCCAGCAGTTTTCTAGTTTTGGCCTCAGATCAGCCCCAGCATTTT. Protein: CASSFLVLASDQPQHF.

V usage is TRBV18 and J usage is TRBJ1-1, with a tentative D call TRBD1 (5 bases). The CDR3 consists of 17 residues. Per germline, CDR1 KGHSH and CDR2 LQKENI. The V gene lost 0 bases and the J gene lost 4 bases, with 18 bases spanning the gap. CDR3 in DNA: TGTGCCAGCTCACCACCGGTCAGGGTCCGGTTAGGCACTGAAGCTTTCTTT. It specifies CASSPPVRVRLGTEAFF.

The chain has TRBV27 and TRBJ2-7, with 8 bases identical to TRBD1. Trimming at V came to 5 bases and at J to 0 bases, leaving 6 bases not matched to a gene. The CDR3 loop spans 15 amino acids. Germline-derived CDR1 and CDR2 are MNHEY and SMNVEV (reference sequence). Here the CDR3 DNA reads TGTGCCAGCAGTCCAGGGGGCCACCCCTCCTACGAGCAGTACTTC. It is translated as CASSPGGHPSYEQYF.

This clone was counted a single time. CDR3 amino acids: CASSSFGTSGGPYNEQFF. The CDR3 DNA reads as TGTGCCAGCAGTTCCTTTGGGACTAGCGGGGGGCCCTACAATGAGCAGTTCTTC. This rearrangement joins TRBV27 to TRBJ2-1; 15 nucleotides align to TRBD2. The CDR3 loop spans 18 amino acids. Germline V gene sequence: CDR1 MNHEY, CDR2 SMNVEV (reference sequence). V was pared by 4 bases and J by 2 bases, with 6 bases of the junction left unmatched.

J is TRBJ1-5 and V is TRBV21-1. TRBV21-1 is termed a pseudogene. The CDR3 extends over 16 amino acids. The CDR3 is CASSSLVRAGNQPQHF. CDR3 nucleotide sequence: TGTGCCAGCAGCTCCCTCGTTAGGGCGGGGAATCAGCCCCAGCATTTT.

This clone was detected once. The chain uses TRBV11-2 and TRBJ2-4; 11 bases match TRBD1. CDR3 length: 17 amino acids. V was pared by 2 bases and J by 2 bases, with 5 bases of the junction left unmatched. Per the germline V gene, CDR1 is SGHAT and CDR2 is FQNNGV. In nucleotides, the CDR3 is TGTGCCAGCAGCTTAAAGGGACAGGGGGTGACCAAAAACATTCAGTACTTC. Translation gives CASSLKGQGVTKNIQYF.

This chain uses TRBV30 with TRBJ1-1; D gene unclear. Germline-derived CDR1 and CDR2 are GTSNPN and SVGIG (reference sequence). Trimming cost V 3 bases and J 3 bases, with 14 bases left between them. The CDR3 totals 14 residues. The CDR3 bases are TGTGCCTGGAGCAAAGTAGGGAGGTACACTGAAGCTTTCTTT. Protein product: CAWSKVGRYTEAFF.

This sequence joins TRBV4-3 and TRBJ2-3; 11 bases are shared with TRBD2. This CDR3 spans 17 amino acids. V was pared by 0 bases and J by 6 bases, with 8 bases of the junction left unmatched. CDR1 and CDR2 (germline): LGHNA, YSLEER. This CDR3 is CASSQDILAGVVDTQYF. The CDR3 DNA reads TGCGCCAGCAGCCAAGATATACTAGCGGGAGTTGTGGATACGCAGTATTTT.